The rows below give T cell receptor beta chains drawn from one sample of a study of hypomethylating agent response in myelodysplastic syndrome. Libraries were prepared by immunoSEQ multiplex PCR; TCRdb keeps only in-frame clonotypes and omits some of them. This sample has approximately 9,300 clones; 83% occur once, and the top ten carry 4%. Sequences were derived from bone marrow, sampled before or after starting hypomethylating agent treatment for myelodysplastic syndrome (not recorded which). All receptors come from a human donor with myelodysplastic syndrome. Each CDR3 is given with its conserved first and last residue. D genes are given only for firm matches. Rows give clone size only sometimes, using once, few, many, or a class for an expanded clone.

j_call,cdr3_length,v_call,d_call,clone_size,cdr3_nt,cdr3_aa
TRBJ1-2,12,TRBV5-1,NA,NA,TGCGCCAGCAGCGCAGAGAACTATGGCTACACCTTC,CASSAENYGYTF
TRBJ1-4,13,TRBV29-1,NA,NA,TGCAGCGTTGCAAGCACTCCTAATGAAAAACTGTTTTTT,CSVASTPNEKLFF
TRBJ2-7,10,TRBV20-1,NA,NA,TGCAGTGCTGGGATCTACGAGCAGTACTTC,CSAGIYEQYF
TRBJ2-2,15,TRBV4-2,TRBD1,NA,TGTGCCAGCAGCCAAGGCACAGGGGGGACCGGGGAGCTGTTTTTT,CASSQGTGGTGELFF
TRBJ2-1,15,TRBV11-2,NA,NA,TGTGCCAGCAGCTTAGGGGTTGCTTCCTACAATGAGCAGTTCTTC,CASSLGVASYNEQFF
TRBJ1-3,16,TRBV5-1,NA,NA,TGCGCCAGCAGCCCCGAAGGATCCCGCTCTGGAAACACCATATATTTT,CASSPEGSRSGNTIYF
TRBJ1-1,15,TRBV7-3,NA,few,TGTGCCAGCAGCTCAGGACGGAGTCTAAACACTGAAGCTTTCTTT,CASSSGRSLNTEAFF
TRBJ1-2,16,TRBV6-5,NA,NA,TGTGCCAGCAGTTACGTTGGGGGCGGCCGGTCCTATGGCTACACCTTC,CASSYVGGGRSYGYTF
TRBJ2-7,16,TRBV5-6,TRBD1,NA,TGTGCCAGCAGCCGTTCCGGGACAGTCGGTTACTACGAGCAGTACTTC,CASSRSGTVGYYEQYF
TRBJ2-1,13,TRBV11-2,NA,NA,TGTGCCAGCAGCTTCTCCACCCCGAATGAGCAGTTCTTC,CASSFSTPNEQFF
TRBJ2-7,20,TRBV7-8,NA,NA,TGTGCCAGCAGCTTATCTCAGGGAGGAGGAGCATACTGGGGGCTCTACGAGCAGTACTTC,CASSLSQGGGAYWGLYEQYF
TRBJ2-5,15,TRBV6-1,TRBD1,NA,TGTGCCAGCAGTGAGGTCCAGGGGGCATGGGAGACCCAGTACTTC,CASSEVQGAWETQYF
TRBJ1-2,16,TRBV18,NA,NA,TGTGCCAGCTCACCACTCCCAGGGGAATTAAACTATGGCTACACCTTC,CASSPLPGELNYGYTF
TRBJ1-1,15,TRBV7-9,NA,NA,TGTGCCAGCAGCCCGACCGCGGCAACGAACACTGAAGCTTTCTTT,CASSPTAATNTEAFF
TRBJ1-1,14,TRBV27,NA,NA,TGTGCCAGCAGTTTAAGGTTAGGGGACACTGAAGCTTTCTTT,CASSLRLGDTEAFF
TRBJ1-4,16,TRBV6-5,NA,NA,TGTGCCAGCAGTTACTCTTTGGCAGGAGTTAATGAAAAACTGTTTTTT,CASSYSLAGVNEKLFF
TRBJ1-5,16,TRBV5-3,NA,NA,TGTGCCAGAAGCCCGGGGACGTGGGCTAGCAATCAGCCCCAGCATTTT,CARSPGTWASNQPQHF
TRBJ1-6,17,TRBV5-1,TRBD1,NA,TGCGCCAGCAGCGCGCTGCCGGGACAGACTCGAAATTCACCCCTCCACTTT,CASSALPGQTRNSPLHF
TRBJ1-5,15,TRBV5-4,NA,NA,TGTGCCAGCAGCTTGGAACCAGGGGGCAATCAGCCCCAGCATTTT,CASSLEPGGNQPQHF
TRBJ2-7,15,TRBV19,NA,NA,TGTGCCAGTAGTATTATGAGTGGGGCCTCCTACGAGCAGTACTTC,CASSIMSGASYEQYF
TRBJ1-1,14,TRBV11-2,NA,NA,TGTGCCAGCAGCTTACGCGGGGCGAGGGCTGAAGCTTTCTTT,CASSLRGARAEAFF
TRBJ2-5,15,TRBV5-1,NA,NA,TGCGCCAGCAGCCACCCCGAAAGGTACCAAGAGACCCAGTACTTC,CASSHPERYQETQYF
TRBJ2-7,15,TRBV5-6,NA,NA,TGTGCCAGCAGTTTGACCGGACAGCCCATCTACGAGCAGTACTTC,CASSLTGQPIYEQYF
TRBJ1-4,15,TRBV28,NA,NA,TGTGCCAGCAGCCGGGACCCGACCACTAATGAAAAACTGTTTTTT,CASSRDPTTNEKLFF
TRBJ1-5,18,TRBV27,NA,NA,TGTGCCAGCAGCCACTACCGGGACGGATATAATAGCAATCAGCCCCAGCATTTT,CASSHYRDGYNSNQPQHF
TRBJ1-5,15,TRBV5-1,NA,few,TGCGCCAGCAGCCCCGACAGATGGGGCAATCAGCCCCAGCATTTT,CASSPDRWGNQPQHF
TRBJ2-1,15,TRBV6-5,TRBD2,NA,TGTGCCAGCAGGAGTGTTAGCGGGAGGGCAAATGAGCAGTTCTTC,CASRSVSGRANEQFF
TRBJ1-2,14,TRBV4-1,TRBD1,NA,TGCGCCAGCAGCCACCACAGGGGGCTCGATGGCTACACCTTC,CASSHHRGLDGYTF
TRBJ1-3,15,TRBV19,NA,NA,TGTGCCAGTAGTATCAAGTCCCGCTCTGGAAACACCATATATTTT,CASSIKSRSGNTIYF
TRBJ1-2,17,TRBV15,TRBD1,NA,TGTGCCACCAGCAGAGATTTAGGGACAGGGGGCAGGTATGGCTACACCTTC,CATSRDLGTGGRYGYTF
TRBJ2-7,14,TRBV18,TRBD2,once,TGTGCCAGCTCCTCGGGAGGCCTCGGCCGCGAGCAGTACTTC,CASSSGGLGREQYF
TRBJ2-1,15,TRBV7-9,TRBD2,once,TGTGCCAGCAGCGTCGGGGGGACGTCCTACAATGAGCAGTTCTTC,CASSVGGTSYNEQFF
TRBJ1-2,14,TRBV19,NA,few,TGTGCCAGTCAGGCCAGGAACCTTAACTATGGCTACACCTTC,CASQARNLNYGYTF
TRBJ2-7,16,TRBV11-2,TRBD1,NA,TGTGCCAGCAGCCCAAGGACAGGGGGCGTGACCTACGAGCAGTACTTC,CASSPRTGGVTYEQYF
TRBJ1-1,14,TRBV6-1,TRBD1,NA,TGTGCCAGCAGTTCCCGGACAGGGAGTACTGAAGCTTTCTTT,CASSSRTGSTEAFF
TRBJ2-1,13,TRBV9,TRBD2,NA,TGTGCCAGCAGCGTACAACTAGCGGATGAGCAGTTCTTC,CASSVQLADEQFF
TRBJ2-1,16,TRBV7-2,NA,NA,TGTGCCAGCAGCTTAGCGGGGAGAGGGTCCTACAATGAGCAGTTCTTC,CASSLAGRGSYNEQFF
TRBJ1-4,17,TRBV5-1,NA,NA,TGCGCCAGCAGCTTGGGGGACTCGGGTTCAAGGGTAGAAAAACTGTTTTTT,CASSLGDSGSRVEKLFF
TRBJ1-5,18,TRBV7-9,NA,few,TGTGCCAGCAGCCCAGGGTACTCCACTTCCAATAGCAATCAGCCCCAGCATTTT,CASSPGYSTSNSNQPQHF
TRBJ1-3,14,TRBV30,TRBD1,NA,TGTGCCTGGAGTGCCCGGGACAGAGGAGACACCATATATTTT,CAWSARDRGDTIYF